This T cell receptor (beta chain) was recovered during a study of blood T cell repertoires in COVID-19. Across the study: Spain, Italy and the United States supplied samples that represented acute and convalescent COVID-19. Nucleic acid was either cDNA or gDNA, and it came from T cells, B-cell-depleted T cells, or PBMCs.

Authors' analysis steps: Estimated nucleated cell counts came from reference gene primer amplification. Only in-frame clones appear in the TCRdb table, and some are missing; sequencing was by immunoSEQ multiplex PCR. The V and J calls and clone size are taken from that table; D and trimming were inferred from the DNA. The sample carries 210,000 or so clones, 80% to 90% recorded once. This clone is a singleton in its sample. V lost 4 bases and J lost 4, with 10 bases in between. Germline V gives CDR1 GTSNPN, CDR2 SVGIG (reference sequence). This CDR3 has 12 residues. The receptor was isolated from a woman at least 80 years old with acute or convalescent COVID-19. The chain carries TRBV30 and TRBJ1-2; maybe TRBD1 (5 bases). Material: peripheral blood. CDR3 sequence reads: CAWNGGTYGYTF. CDR3 bases: TGTGCCTGGAACGGGGGGACCTATGGCTACACCTTC.